This T cell receptor beta chain originates from a study of blood T cell repertoires in COVID-19. Germline lookup yields CDR1 MNHEY and CDR2 SMNVEV (reference sequence). The CDR3 has 16 amino acids. Trimming removed 0 bases from V and 7 bases from J; junction bases left unmatched: 7. The data were produced by immunoSEQ multiplex PCR, yet TCRdb's version contains in-frame clones alone and is incomplete. The sample holds about 240,000 clones, around 86% seen once. V and J are TRBV27 and TRBJ2-1; 9 nucleotides line up with TRBD2. Material: peripheral blood. The TCR sequence derives from a woman aged 25-40 years who had recovered from COVID-19. CDR3 DNA sequence: TGTGCCAGCAGTTTATCGGGGCGGGGGGGTGTTAATGAGCAGTTCTTC. It translates to CASSLSGRGGVNEQFF.